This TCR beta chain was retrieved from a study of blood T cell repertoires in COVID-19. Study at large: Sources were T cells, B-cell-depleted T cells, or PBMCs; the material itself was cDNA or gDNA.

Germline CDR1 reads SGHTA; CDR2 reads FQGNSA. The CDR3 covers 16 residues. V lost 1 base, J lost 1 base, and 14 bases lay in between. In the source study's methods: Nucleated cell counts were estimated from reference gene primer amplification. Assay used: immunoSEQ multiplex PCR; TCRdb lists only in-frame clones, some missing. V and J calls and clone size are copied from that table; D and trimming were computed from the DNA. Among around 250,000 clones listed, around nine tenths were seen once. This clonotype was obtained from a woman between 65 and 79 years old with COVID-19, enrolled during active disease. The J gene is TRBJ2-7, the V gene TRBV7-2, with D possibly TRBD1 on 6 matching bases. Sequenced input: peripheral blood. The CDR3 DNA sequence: TGTGCCAGCAGCTTAGAGTGGTCAGGGGATTCCTACGAGCAGTACTTC. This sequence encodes CASSLEWSGDSYEQYF.